Presented here are 18 T cell receptor beta chains from one specimen sequenced in a study of shared clonotypes between healthy human individuals (dated by TCRdb to the early 2020s). Library prep was done by the immunoSEQ multiplex PCR assay. The source is immuneACCESS, and TCRdb retained only in-frame sequences with V and J called. Part of the clones is not carried over; for the studies checked, unresolved V genes explain less than half of this, and the remainder is unexplained. For this sample there are 1,500,000 or so clones; approximately 98.5% appear just once. The ten most abundant clones make up roughly 0.36% of the sample. Sequencing input: naive CD4+ T cells sorted from blood. This sample's cell subset or site label indicates: CD45RA+ positively selected. The receptors derive from a man aged 25 to 45 in good health.

The genes are TRBV27 and TRBJ1-5, with a tentative D call TRBD1 (5 bases). The CDR3 is 15 residues long. Per germline, CDR1 MNHEY and CDR2 SMNVEV (reference sequence). Trimming stripped 3 bases from V and 3 bases from J, with 12 bases between. CDR3 nucleotide sequence: TGTGCCAGCAGTTTCGGGGCAGGTAACAATCAGCCCCAGCATTTT. It translates to CASSFGAGNNQPQHF.

The V gene is TRBV7-8, the J gene TRBJ2-2, with 7 bases fitting TRBD1. Germline CDR1 is SGHVS and CDR2 is FQNEAQ. This CDR3 region has 17 residues. Germline trimming cut 5 bases from V and 2 bases from J; bases unmatched to any gene: 11. The CDR3 protein is CASSHRGDLSNTGELFF. In nucleotides, the CDR3 is TGTGCCAGCAGCCACAGGGGTGACCTCTCAAACACCGGGGAGCTGTTTTTT.

The chain recombines TRBV18 with TRBJ2-7; 8 nucleotides line up with TRBD2. Germline CDR1 KGHSH, CDR2 LQKENI. The J segment lost 5 bases and the V segment lost 0 bases, leaving 9 bases of the junction unmatched. The CDR3 length is 16 residues. The CDR3, as DNA: TGTGCCAGCTCACCACCGAGCGGGAGACTGGTCAACGAGCAGTACTTC. The encoded protein is CASSPPSGRLVNEQYF. Based on the CDR3 plus reference TRBV18 and TRBJ2-7, the full variable domain is NAGVMQNPRHLVRRRGQEARLRCSPMKGHSHVYWYRQLPEEGLKFMVYLQKENIIDESGMPKERFSAEFPKEGPSILRIQQVVRGDSAAYFCASSPPSGRLVNEQYFGPGTRLTVT.

This chain connects TRBV11-3 to TRBJ2-2, with 7 bases that match TRBD1. CDR3 length equals 15 residues. The germline V gene has CDR1 SGHNT and CDR2 YENEEA. The trim removed 5 bases at V and 4 bases at J, leaving 7 bases unmatched. The CDR3 DNA reads as TGTGCCAGCAGCCCTGAAACAGGGGCCACCGGGGAGCTGTTTTTT. The encoded protein is CASSPETGATGELFF.

Details on this clone: Other nucleotide sequences in the sample specify the same CDR3. The chain joins TRBV19 to TRBJ2-2; no definite D call. Trimming removed 4 bases from V and 4 bases from J, with 7 bases in between. This CDR3 is 13 amino acids long. Germline V gives CDR1 LNHDA, CDR2 SQIVND (reference sequence). The CDR3 DNA reads TGTGCCAGTAGTACCCTGGGCACCGGGGAGCTGTTTTTT. Its protein product is CASSTLGTGELFF. The complete variable domain, with remaining parts taken from reference TRBV19 and TRBJ2-2, reads DGGITQSPKYLFRKEGQNVTLSCEQNLNHDAMYWYRQDPGQGLRLIYYSQIVNDFQKGDIAEGYSVSREKKESFPLTVTSAQKNPTAFYLCASSTLGTGELFFGEGSRLTVL.

V gene TRBV7-8 combines with J gene TRBJ1-2; weak D call: TRBD1 (5 bases). Trimming cost V 4 bases and J 7 bases, with 13 bases left between them. Germline assignment: CDR1 SGHVS and CDR2 FQNEAQ. The CDR3 length is 13 residues. CDR3 protein: CASSSTFGGGYTF. The CDR3 nucleotides read TGTGCCAGCAGCTCGACATTTGGGGGTGGCTACACCTTC.

This chain connects TRBV5-1 to TRBJ1-4; D gene unclear. Per the germline V gene, CDR1 is SGHRS and CDR2 is YFSETQ. The CDR3 sequence is 17 residues long. V was shortened by 3 bases and J by 6 bases, with 21 bases between the two germline ends. The CDR3 sequence is CASSSDPSGRNYEKLFF. DNA for the CDR3: TGCGCCAGCAGCTCAGACCCATCCGGACGGAACTATGAAAAACTGTTTTTT.

V gene TRBV25-1 combines with J gene TRBJ2-1; D unclear. The germline CDR1 and CDR2 sequences are MGHDK and SYGVNS. The ends were cut back, 1 base at V and 9 bases at J, with 4 bases in the middle. The CDR3 has 11 residues. CDR3 protein: CASSESSEQFF. For the CDR3, the DNA is TGTGCCAGCAGTGAATCAAGTGAGCAGTTCTTC.

This chain links TRBV19 with TRBJ2-5, with 10 bases fitting TRBD1. Germline values: CDR1 LNHDA, CDR2 SQIVND (reference sequence). There are 14 residues in the CDR3. Trimming cost V 8 bases and J 1 base; bases outside gene matches: 4. CDR3 nucleotides: TGTGCCAGTCGGGACAGGGGCACCCAAGAGACCCAGTACTTC. As protein: CASRDRGTQETQYF.

The V gene is TRBV29-1, the J gene TRBJ2-7; D is perhaps TRBD2 (5 bases). Germline V CDR1 and CDR2: SQVTM, ANQGSEA. V was pared by 3 bases and J by 2 bases, with 14 bases between. The CDR3 extends over 14 amino acids. For the CDR3, the DNA is TGCAGCGTTGACGGCAGCGGTCCCACCTACGAGCAGTACTTC. Translating gives CSVDGSGPTYEQYF.

CDR3 DNA sequence: TGTGCCAGCAGCTTAGTGGTGGGGGCTGCCTACGAGCAGTACTTC. It translates to CASSLVVGAAYEQYF. The genes are TRBV7-9 and TRBJ2-7; D is possibly TRBD1 (6 bases). The V gene lost 1 base and the J gene lost 2 bases, with 12 bases spanning the gap. The CDR3 contains 15 residues. Germline CDR1 is SEHNR and CDR2 is FQNEAQ (reference sequence).

The rearrangement joins TRBV15 to TRBJ2-7; D call uncertain. Germline CDR1 and CDR2: LNHNV and YYDKDF (reference sequence). V was pared by 5 bases and J by 6 bases, with 17 bases between. This CDR3 comprises 14 residues. The CDR3 coding sequence is TGTGCCACCAGCCTACCGCATATGAGAAGCGAGCAGTACTTC. Translating it yields CATSLPHMRSEQYF.

The V and J genes are TRBV4-2 and TRBJ2-1; possibly TRBD2 for D (7 bases). Germline V gives CDR1 LGHNA, CDR2 YNFKEQ. Trimming stripped 0 bases from V and 6 bases from J, with 21 bases between. The CDR3 spans 18 residues. The CDR3 sequence is CASSQDLALPRGGNEQFF. DNA for the CDR3: TGTGCCAGCAGCCAAGATCTAGCGCTCCCGAGGGGGGGCAATGAGCAGTTCTTC.

V gene TRBV2 combines with J gene TRBJ2-1; 11 bases match TRBD2. CDR3 length: 16 residues. After removal of 7 bases from V and 7 bases from J, the junction contained 12 bases not matched to a gene. The germline gives CDR1 SNHLY, CDR2 FYNNEI. This CDR3 reads CASTLIAGGWENEQFF. The CDR3 DNA reads as TGTGCCAGCACCCTCATAGCGGGAGGGTGGGAGAATGAGCAGTTCTTC.

The V call is TRBV27, the J call TRBJ2-7; 8 bases fit TRBD2. Germline lookup yields CDR1 MNHEY and CDR2 SMNVEV (reference sequence). V shed 9 bases and J 2 bases; nucleotides not matched to a gene: 21. The CDR3 spans 18 residues. The CDR3 region is CASNGRSAPLAGTYEQYF. In nucleotides, the CDR3 is TGTGCCAGTAATGGGCGGTCAGCGCCCTTAGCGGGAACCTACGAGCAGTACTTC.

This rearrangement joins TRBV11-2 to TRBJ2-1; 12 bases line up with TRBD2. With V trimmed by 4 bases and J by 8 bases, 12 bases remained unmatched. The CDR3 has 17 residues. Germline CDR1 is SGHAT and CDR2 is FQNNGV. In nucleotides, the CDR3 is TGTGCCAGCAGCTCCCTATCGACTAGCGGGAGATTCTATGAGCAGTTCTTC. This gives the protein CASSSLSTSGRFYEQFF.

The chain joins TRBV5-1 to TRBJ2-1; 8 nucleotides agree with TRBD1. Unmatched junction bases numbered 8, after V lost 4 bases and J lost 5 bases. Germline CDR1 SGHRS, CDR2 YFSETQ. The CDR3 is 15 residues long. In DNA form, the CDR3 reads TGCGCCAGCAGCCTCGAGCAGGGGGCCCACAATGAGCAGTTCTTC. This codes for CASSLEQGAHNEQFF.

V gene TRBV19 combines with J gene TRBJ1-2; tentatively, D is TRBD1 (6 bases). The CDR3 covers 15 residues. Germline V CDR1 and CDR2: LNHDA, SQIVND (reference sequence). The ends were cut back, 3 bases at V and 5 bases at J, with 16 bases in the middle. The CDR3 region has the DNA TGTGCCAGTAGTATTTCGGCAGGGGTGCTATATGGCTACACCTTC. Translation: CASSISAGVLYGYTF.